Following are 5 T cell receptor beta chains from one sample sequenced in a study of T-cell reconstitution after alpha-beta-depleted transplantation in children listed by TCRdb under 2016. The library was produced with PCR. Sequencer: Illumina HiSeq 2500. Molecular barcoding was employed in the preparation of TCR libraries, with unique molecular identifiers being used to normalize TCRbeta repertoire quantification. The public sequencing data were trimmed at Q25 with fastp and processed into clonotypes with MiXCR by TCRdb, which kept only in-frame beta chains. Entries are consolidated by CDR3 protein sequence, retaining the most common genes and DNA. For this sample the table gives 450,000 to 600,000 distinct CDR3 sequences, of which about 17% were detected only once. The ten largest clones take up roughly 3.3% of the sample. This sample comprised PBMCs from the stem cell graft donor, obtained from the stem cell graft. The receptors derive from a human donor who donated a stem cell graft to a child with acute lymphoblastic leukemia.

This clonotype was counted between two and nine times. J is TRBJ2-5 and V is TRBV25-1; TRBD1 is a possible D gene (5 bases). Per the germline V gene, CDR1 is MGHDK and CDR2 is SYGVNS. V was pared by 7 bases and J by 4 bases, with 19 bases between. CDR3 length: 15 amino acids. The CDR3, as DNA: TGTGCCAGCACCCGAAGGTGGCAGGGATTAGAGACCCAGTACTTC. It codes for CASTRRWQGLETQYF.

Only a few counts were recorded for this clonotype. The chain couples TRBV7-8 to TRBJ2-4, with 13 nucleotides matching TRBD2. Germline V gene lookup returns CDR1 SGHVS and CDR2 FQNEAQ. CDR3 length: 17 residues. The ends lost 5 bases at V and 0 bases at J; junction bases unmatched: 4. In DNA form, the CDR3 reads TGTGCCAGCAGCCGGACTAGCGGGAGTGGAGCCAAAAACATTCAGTACTTC. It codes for CASSRTSGSGAKNIQYF. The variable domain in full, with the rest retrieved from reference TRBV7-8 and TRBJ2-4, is GAGVSQSPRYKVAKRGQDVALRCDPISGHVSLFWYQQALGQGPEFLTYFQNEAQLDKSGLPSDRFFAERPEGSVSTLKIQRTQQEDSAVYLCASSRTSGSGAKNIQYFGAGTRLSVL.

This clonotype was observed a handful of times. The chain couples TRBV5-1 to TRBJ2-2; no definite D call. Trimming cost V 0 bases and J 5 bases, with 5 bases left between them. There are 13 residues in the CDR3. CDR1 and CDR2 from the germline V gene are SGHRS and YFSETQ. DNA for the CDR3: TGCGCCAGCAGCTTGGCCGAGACCGGGGAGCTGTTTTTT. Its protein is CASSLAETGELFF.

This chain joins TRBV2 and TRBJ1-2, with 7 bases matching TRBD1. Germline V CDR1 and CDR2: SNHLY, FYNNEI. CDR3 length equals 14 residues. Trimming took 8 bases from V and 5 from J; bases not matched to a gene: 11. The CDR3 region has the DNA TGTGCCAGCCCAACCGGCCAACAGGGGTATGGCTACACCTTC. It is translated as CASPTGQQGYGYTF.

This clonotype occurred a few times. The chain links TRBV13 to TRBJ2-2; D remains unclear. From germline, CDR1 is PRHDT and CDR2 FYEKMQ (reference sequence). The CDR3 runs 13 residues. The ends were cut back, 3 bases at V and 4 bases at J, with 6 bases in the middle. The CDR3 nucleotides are TGTGCCAGCAGCTTGCACGGCACCGGGGAGCTGTTTTTT. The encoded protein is CASSLHGTGELFF.